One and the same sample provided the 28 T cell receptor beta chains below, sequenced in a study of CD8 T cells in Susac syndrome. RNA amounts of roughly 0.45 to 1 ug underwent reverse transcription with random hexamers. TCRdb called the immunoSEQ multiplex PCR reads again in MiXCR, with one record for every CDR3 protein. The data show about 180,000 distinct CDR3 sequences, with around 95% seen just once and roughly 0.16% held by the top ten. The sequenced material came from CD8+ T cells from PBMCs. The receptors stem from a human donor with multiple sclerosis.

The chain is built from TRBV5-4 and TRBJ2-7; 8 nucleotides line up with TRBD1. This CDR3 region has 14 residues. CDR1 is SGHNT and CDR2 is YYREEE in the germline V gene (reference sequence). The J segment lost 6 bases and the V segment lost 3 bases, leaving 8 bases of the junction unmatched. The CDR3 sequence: CASSSWTGLREQYF. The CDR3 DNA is TGTGCCAGCAGCTCTTGGACAGGGTTGCGCGAGCAGTACTTC.

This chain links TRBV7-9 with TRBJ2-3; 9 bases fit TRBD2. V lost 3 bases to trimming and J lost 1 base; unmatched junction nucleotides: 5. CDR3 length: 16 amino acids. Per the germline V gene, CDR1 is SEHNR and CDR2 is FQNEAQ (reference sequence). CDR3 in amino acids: CASSFGSGGGTDTQYF. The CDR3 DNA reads TGTGCCAGCAGCTTTGGTAGCGGGGGAGGCACAGATACGCAGTATTTT. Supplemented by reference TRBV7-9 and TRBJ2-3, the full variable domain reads DTGVSQNPRHKITKRGQNVTFRCDPISEHNRLYWYRQTLGQGPEFLTYFQNEAQLEKSRLLSDRFSAERPKGSFSTLEIQRTEQGDSAMYLCASSFGSGGGTDTQYFGPGTRLTVL.

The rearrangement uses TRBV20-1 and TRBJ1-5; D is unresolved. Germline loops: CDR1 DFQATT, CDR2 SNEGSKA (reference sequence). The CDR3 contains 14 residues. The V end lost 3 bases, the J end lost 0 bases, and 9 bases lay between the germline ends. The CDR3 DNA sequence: TGCAGTGCTAGGAGGAGGGATAGCAATCAGCCCCAGCATTTT. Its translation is CSARRRDSNQPQHF.

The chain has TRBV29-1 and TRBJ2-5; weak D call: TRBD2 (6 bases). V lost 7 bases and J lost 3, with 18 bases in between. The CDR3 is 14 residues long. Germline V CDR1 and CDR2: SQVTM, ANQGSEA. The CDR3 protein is CSARGGALEETQYF. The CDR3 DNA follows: TGCAGCGCCCGGGGCGGGGCGCTGGAAGAGACCCAGTACTTC.

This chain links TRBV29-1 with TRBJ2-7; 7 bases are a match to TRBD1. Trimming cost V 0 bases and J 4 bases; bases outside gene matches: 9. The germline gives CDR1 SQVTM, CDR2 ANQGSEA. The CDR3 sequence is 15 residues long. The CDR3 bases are TGCAGCGTTGAAGATTGGGTCAGGGGGAAATACGAGCAGTACTTC. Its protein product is CSVEDWVRGKYEQYF.

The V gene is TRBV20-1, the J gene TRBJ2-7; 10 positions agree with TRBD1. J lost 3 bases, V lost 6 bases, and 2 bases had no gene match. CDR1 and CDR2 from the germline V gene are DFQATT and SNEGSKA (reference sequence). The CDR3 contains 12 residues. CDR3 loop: CSADRGFYEQYF. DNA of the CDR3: TGCAGTGCGGACAGGGGGTTCTACGAGCAGTACTTC.

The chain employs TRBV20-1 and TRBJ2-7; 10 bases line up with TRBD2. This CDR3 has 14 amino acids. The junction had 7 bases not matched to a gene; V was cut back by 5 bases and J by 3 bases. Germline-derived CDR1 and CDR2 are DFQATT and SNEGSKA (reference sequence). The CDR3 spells CSAPRLAGDYEQYF. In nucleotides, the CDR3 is TGCAGTGCTCCCCGACTAGCGGGCGACTACGAGCAGTACTTC.

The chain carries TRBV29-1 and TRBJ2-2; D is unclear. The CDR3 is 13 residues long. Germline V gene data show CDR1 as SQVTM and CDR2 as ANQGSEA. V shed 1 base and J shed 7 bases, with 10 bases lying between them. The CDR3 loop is CSVEVPGYGELFF. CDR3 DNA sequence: TGCAGCGTTGAAGTTCCGGGTTACGGGGAGCTGTTTTTT.

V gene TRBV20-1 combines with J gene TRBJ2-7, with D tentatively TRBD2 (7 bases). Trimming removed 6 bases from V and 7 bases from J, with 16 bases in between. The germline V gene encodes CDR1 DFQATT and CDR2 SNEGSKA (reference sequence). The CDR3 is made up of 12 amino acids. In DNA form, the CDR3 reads TGCAGTGCCGAGGGGGGGCGGTGGGAGCAGTACTTC. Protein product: CSAEGGRWEQYF.

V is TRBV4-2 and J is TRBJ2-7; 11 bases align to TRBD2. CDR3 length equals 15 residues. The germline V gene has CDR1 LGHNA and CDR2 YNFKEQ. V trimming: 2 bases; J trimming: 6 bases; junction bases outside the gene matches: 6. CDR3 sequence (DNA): TGTGCCAGCAGCCAACCACTAGCGGGGGTTCGCGAGCAGTACTTC. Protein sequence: CASSQPLAGVREQYF.

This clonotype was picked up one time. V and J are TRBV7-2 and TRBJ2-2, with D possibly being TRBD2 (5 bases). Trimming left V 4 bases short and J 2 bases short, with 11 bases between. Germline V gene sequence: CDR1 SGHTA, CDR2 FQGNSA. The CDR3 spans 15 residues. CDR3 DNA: TGTGCCAGCAGCTCCGCAGAGGGAAACACCGGGGAGCTGTTTTTT. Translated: CASSSAEGNTGELFF.

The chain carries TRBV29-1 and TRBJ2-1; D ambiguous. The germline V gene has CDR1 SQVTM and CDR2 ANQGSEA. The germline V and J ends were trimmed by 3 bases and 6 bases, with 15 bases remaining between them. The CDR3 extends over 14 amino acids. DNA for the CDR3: TGCAGCGTTGATCCCGGGCAGGTTGTCAATGAGCAGTTCTTC. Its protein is CSVDPGQVVNEQFF.

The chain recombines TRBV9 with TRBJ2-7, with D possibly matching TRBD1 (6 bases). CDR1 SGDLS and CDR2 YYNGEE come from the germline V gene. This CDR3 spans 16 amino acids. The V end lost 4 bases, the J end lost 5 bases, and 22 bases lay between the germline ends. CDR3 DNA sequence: TGTGCCAGCAGCCCCCACCTACAGGGATCAACCGACGAGCAGTACTTC. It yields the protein CASSPHLQGSTDEQYF.

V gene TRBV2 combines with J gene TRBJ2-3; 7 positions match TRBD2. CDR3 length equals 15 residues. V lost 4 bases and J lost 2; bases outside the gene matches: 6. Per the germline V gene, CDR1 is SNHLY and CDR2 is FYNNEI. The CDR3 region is CASSALAVLTDTQYF. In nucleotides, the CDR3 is TGTGCCAGCAGTGCTCTAGCGGTACTCACAGATACGCAGTATTTT. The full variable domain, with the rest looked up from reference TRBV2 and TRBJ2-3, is EPEVTQTPSHQVTQMGQEVILRCVPISNHLYFYWYRQILGQKVEFLVSFYNNEISEKSEIFDDQFSVERPDGSNFTLKIRSTKLEDSAMYFCASSALAVLTDTQYFGPGTRLTVL.

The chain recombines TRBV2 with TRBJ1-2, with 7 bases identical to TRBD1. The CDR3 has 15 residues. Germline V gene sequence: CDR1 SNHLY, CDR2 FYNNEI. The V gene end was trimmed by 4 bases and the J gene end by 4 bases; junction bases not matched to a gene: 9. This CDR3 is CASSGEGAPSYGYTF. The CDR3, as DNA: TGTGCCAGCAGTGGAGAGGGGGCTCCTAGCTATGGCTACACCTTC.

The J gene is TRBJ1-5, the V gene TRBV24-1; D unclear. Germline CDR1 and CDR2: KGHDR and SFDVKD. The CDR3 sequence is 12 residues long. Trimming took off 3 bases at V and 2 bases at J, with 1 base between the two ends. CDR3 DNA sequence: TGTGCCACCAGTGATGGCAATCAGCCCCAGCATTTT. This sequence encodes CATSDGNQPQHF.

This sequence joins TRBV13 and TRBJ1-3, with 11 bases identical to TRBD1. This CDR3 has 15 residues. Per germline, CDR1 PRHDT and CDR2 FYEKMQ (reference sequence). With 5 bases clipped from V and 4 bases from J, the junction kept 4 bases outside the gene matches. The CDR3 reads CASSEGQGGGNTIYF. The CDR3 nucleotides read TGTGCCAGCAGCGAGGGACAGGGGGGCGGAAACACCATATATTTT.

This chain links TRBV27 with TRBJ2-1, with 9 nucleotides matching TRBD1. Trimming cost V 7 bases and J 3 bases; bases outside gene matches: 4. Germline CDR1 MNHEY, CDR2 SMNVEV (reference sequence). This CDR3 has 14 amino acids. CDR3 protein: CASTRTGVYNEQFF. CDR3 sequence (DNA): TGTGCCAGCACCCGGACAGGGGTCTACAATGAGCAGTTCTTC.

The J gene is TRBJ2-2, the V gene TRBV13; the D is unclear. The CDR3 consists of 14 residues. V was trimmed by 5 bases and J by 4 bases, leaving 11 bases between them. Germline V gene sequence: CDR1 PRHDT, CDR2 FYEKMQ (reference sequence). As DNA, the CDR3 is TGTGCCAGCAGCCCCGGGTCTTTCACCGGGGAGCTGTTTTTT. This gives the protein CASSPGSFTGELFF.

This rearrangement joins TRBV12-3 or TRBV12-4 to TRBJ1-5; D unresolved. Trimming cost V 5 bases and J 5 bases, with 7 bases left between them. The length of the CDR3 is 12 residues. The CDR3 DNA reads TGTGCCAGCAGTCTCCCGCATCAGCCCCAGCATTTT. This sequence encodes CASSLPHQPQHF.

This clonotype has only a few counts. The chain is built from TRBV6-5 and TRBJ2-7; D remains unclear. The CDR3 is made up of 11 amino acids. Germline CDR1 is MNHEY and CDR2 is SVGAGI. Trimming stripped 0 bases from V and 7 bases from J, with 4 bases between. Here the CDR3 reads CASSYSGEQYF. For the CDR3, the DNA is TGTGCCAGCAGTTACTCTGGGGAGCAGTACTTC.

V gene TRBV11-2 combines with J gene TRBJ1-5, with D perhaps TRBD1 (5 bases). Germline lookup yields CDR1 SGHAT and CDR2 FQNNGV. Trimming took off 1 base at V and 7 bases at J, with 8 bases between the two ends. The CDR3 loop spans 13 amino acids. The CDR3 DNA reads TGTGCCAGCAGCTTAGCAGGGAACCAGCCCCAGCATTTT. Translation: CASSLAGNQPQHF.

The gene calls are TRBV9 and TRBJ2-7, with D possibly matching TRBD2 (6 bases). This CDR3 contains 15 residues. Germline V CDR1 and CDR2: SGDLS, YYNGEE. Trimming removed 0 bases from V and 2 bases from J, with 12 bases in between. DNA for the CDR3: TGTGCCAGCAGCGTAGCCGGGGGAGCGACCTACGAGCAGTACTTC. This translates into CASSVAGGATYEQYF.

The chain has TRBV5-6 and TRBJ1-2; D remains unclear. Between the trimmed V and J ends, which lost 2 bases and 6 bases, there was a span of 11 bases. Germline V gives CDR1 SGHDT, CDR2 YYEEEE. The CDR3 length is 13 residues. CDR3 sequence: CASSFTVGNGYTF. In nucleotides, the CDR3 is TGTGCCAGCAGCTTTACAGTGGGGAATGGCTACACCTTC.

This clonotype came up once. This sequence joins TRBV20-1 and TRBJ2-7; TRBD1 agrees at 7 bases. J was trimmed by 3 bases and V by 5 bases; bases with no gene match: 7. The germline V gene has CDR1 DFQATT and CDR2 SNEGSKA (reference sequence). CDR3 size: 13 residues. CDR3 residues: CSAEPGQSYEQYF. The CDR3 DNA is TGCAGTGCTGAACCGGGACAGAGCTACGAGCAGTACTTC.

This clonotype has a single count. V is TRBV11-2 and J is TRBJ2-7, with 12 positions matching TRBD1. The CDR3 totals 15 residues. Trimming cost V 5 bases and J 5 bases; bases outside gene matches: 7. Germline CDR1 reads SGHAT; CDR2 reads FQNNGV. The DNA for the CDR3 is TGTGCCAGCAGCGGGGGGACAGGGGGCTCGCACGAGCAGTACTTC. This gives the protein CASSGGTGGSHEQYF.

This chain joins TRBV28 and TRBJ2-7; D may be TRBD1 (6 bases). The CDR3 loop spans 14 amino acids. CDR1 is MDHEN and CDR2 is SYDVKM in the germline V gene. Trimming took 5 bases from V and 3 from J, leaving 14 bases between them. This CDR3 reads CASSPRGPLYEQYF. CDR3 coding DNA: TGTGCCAGCAGTCCCAGGGGCCCTCTCTACGAGCAGTACTTC.

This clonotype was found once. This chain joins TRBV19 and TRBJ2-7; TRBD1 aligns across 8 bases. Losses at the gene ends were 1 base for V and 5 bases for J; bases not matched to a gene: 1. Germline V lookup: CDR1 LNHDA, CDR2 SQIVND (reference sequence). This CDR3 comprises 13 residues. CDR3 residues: CASSIVQGDEQYF. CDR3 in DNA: TGTGCCAGTAGTATAGTACAGGGGGACGAGCAGTACTTC. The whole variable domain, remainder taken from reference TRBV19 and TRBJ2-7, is DGGITQSPKYLFRKEGQNVTLSCEQNLNHDAMYWYRQDPGQGLRLIYYSQIVNDFQKGDIAEGYSVSREKKESFPLTVTSAQKNPTAFYLCASSIVQGDEQYFGPGTRLTVT.